Listed below are T cell receptor beta chains from one sample, sequenced in a study of blood T cells in healthy people across ages. One entry per CDR3 protein, called by TCRdb with MiXCR from the 5' RACE reads. The table has hundreds of thousands of distinct CDR3 sequences, over 20% seen once. The sample consisted of blood. These receptors all come from a man in his sixties or seventies in good health. Each CDR3 is given with its conserved first and last residue. A D gene is named only where the DNA matches it firmly. The listing skips clone size in some rows; elsewhere it reads once, few, many or a size class.

clone size: .
J gene: TRBJ2-1
D gene: TRBD2
V gene: TRBV5-1
CDR3 protein: CASSLAASGRNEQFF
CDR3 DNA: TGCGCCAGCAGCTTGGCGGCTAGCGGGAGGAATGAGCAGTTCTTC

clone size: few
J gene: TRBJ1-2
D gene: TRBD1
V gene: TRBV12-3/TRBV12-4
CDR3 protein: CASTQTGTVYGYTF
CDR3 DNA: TGTGCCAGCACCCAAACCGGGACAGTCTATGGCTACACCTTC

clone size: few
J gene: TRBJ2-1
D gene: TRBD2
V gene: TRBV15
CDR3 protein: CATSRWTSGDNEQFF
CDR3 DNA: TGTGCCACCAGCAGGTGGACTAGCGGAGACAATGAGCAGTTCTTC

clone size: .
J gene: TRBJ2-5
D gene: .
V gene: TRBV3-1
CDR3 protein: CASSQVWIVQETQYF
CDR3 DNA: TGTGCCAGCAGCCAAGTGTGGATCGTCCAAGAGACCCAGTACTTC

clone size: few
J gene: TRBJ2-2
D gene: .
V gene: TRBV28
CDR3 protein: CASSLPSGRNTGELFF
CDR3 DNA: TGTGCCAGCAGTTTACCTTCAGGGAGGAACACCGGGGAGCTGTTTTTT

clone size: many
J gene: TRBJ2-7
D gene: .
V gene: TRBV9
CDR3 protein: CASSVGTEMYEQYF
CDR3 DNA: TGTGCCAGCAGCGTAGGGACAGAAATGTACGAGCAGTACTTC

clone size: many
J gene: TRBJ2-3
D gene: TRBD2
V gene: TRBV7-9
CDR3 protein: CASSPSGTWTDTQYF
CDR3 DNA: TGTGCCAGCAGCCCCAGCGGGACTTGGACAGATACGCAGTATTTT

clone size: few
J gene: TRBJ2-7
D gene: .
V gene: TRBV4-3
CDR3 protein: CASSQVRQGPYEQYF
CDR3 DNA: TGCGCCAGCAGCCAAGTACGGCAGGGGCCCTACGAGCAGTACTTC

clone size: few
J gene: TRBJ2-3
D gene: TRBD2
V gene: TRBV6-2/TRBV6-3
CDR3 protein: CASSYVGSGRALATDTQYF
CDR3 DNA: TGTGCCAGCAGTTACGTTGGTAGCGGGAGGGCCTTAGCCACAGATACGCAGTATTTT

clone size: .
J gene: TRBJ2-1
D gene: .
V gene: TRBV20-1
CDR3 protein: CSASQKNEQFF
CDR3 DNA: TGCAGTGCTAGCCAGAAAAATGAGCAGTTCTTC

clone size: few
J gene: TRBJ2-1
D gene: .
V gene: TRBV7-3
CDR3 protein: CASSLDHYNEQFF
CDR3 DNA: TGTGCCAGCAGCTTGGACCACTACAATGAGCAGTTCTTC

clone size: .
J gene: TRBJ2-5
D gene: TRBD1
V gene: TRBV20-1
CDR3 protein: CSATDRDRGQETQYF
CDR3 DNA: TGCAGTGCTACAGACCGGGACAGGGGGCAAGAGACCCAGTACTTC

clone size: few
J gene: TRBJ2-5
D gene: TRBD2
V gene: TRBV25-1
CDR3 protein: CASSFSGGAVETQYF
CDR3 DNA: TGTGCCAGCAGCTTTAGCGGGGGAGCAGTAGAGACCCAGTACTTC

clone size: few
J gene: TRBJ2-7
D gene: .
V gene: TRBV28
CDR3 protein: CASSPPAYEQYF
CDR3 DNA: TGTGCCAGCAGCCCGCCCGCTTACGAGCAGTACTTC

clone size: .
J gene: TRBJ2-7
D gene: TRBD2
V gene: TRBV25-1
CDR3 protein: CASSEDGGAYEQYF
CDR3 DNA: TGTGCCAGCAGTGAAGACGGGGGGGCCTACGAGCAGTACTTC

clone size: few
J gene: TRBJ2-3
D gene: TRBD1
V gene: TRBV5-6
CDR3 protein: CASSFRQGPRGDTQYF
CDR3 DNA: TGTGCCAGCAGCTTCCGACAGGGCCCTAGGGGGGATACGCAGTATTTT

clone size: .
J gene: TRBJ2-2
D gene: .
V gene: TRBV12-3/TRBV12-4
CDR3 protein: CASSLRGPDTGELFF
CDR3 DNA: TGTGCCAGCAGTTTGCGTGGGCCGGACACCGGGGAGCTGTTTTTT

clone size: .
J gene: TRBJ2-5
D gene: TRBD2
V gene: TRBV15
CDR3 protein: CATSLRTSGRQETQYF
CDR3 DNA: TGTGCCACCAGCCTACGGACTAGCGGGAGACAAGAGACCCAGTACTTC

clone size: few
J gene: TRBJ1-4
D gene: .
V gene: TRBV7-9
CDR3 protein: CASSLSQGTNEKLFF
CDR3 DNA: TGTGCCAGCAGTCTGTCACAGGGCACTAATGAAAAACTGTTTTTT

clone size: .
J gene: TRBJ1-2
D gene: .
V gene: TRBV12-3/TRBV12-4
CDR3 protein: CASSPSAGADGYTF
CDR3 DNA: TGTGCCAGCAGTCCCTCGGCAGGGGCCGATGGCTACACCTTC

clone size: many
J gene: TRBJ2-5
D gene: .
V gene: TRBV29-1
CDR3 protein: CSVDLSYGETQYF
CDR3 DNA: TGCAGCGTTGATCTTAGCTATGGGGAGACCCAGTACTTC

clone size: few
J gene: TRBJ1-2
D gene: .
V gene: TRBV3-1
CDR3 protein: CASSQGGVPAGYTF
CDR3 DNA: TGTGCCAGCAGCCAAGGGGGGGTTCCTGCCGGCTACACCTTC

clone size: few
J gene: TRBJ2-4
D gene: TRBD2
V gene: TRBV20-1
CDR3 protein: CSARDLPSGRIQYF
CDR3 DNA: TGCAGTGCTAGAGATCTGCCTAGCGGACGCATTCAGTACTTC

clone size: few
J gene: TRBJ2-1
D gene: TRBD1
V gene: TRBV20-1
CDR3 protein: CSAATGGNNEQFF
CDR3 DNA: TGCAGTGCTGCGACAGGGGGGAACAATGAGCAGTTCTTC

clone size: few
J gene: TRBJ2-4
D gene: .
V gene: TRBV5-4
CDR3 protein: CASTPSSGGRAKNIQYF
CDR3 DNA: TGTGCCAGCACTCCTAGTTCGGGCGGAAGAGCCAAAAACATTCAGTACTTC

clone size: few
J gene: TRBJ1-4
D gene: .
V gene: TRBV11-2
CDR3 protein: CASSSIGWNERLFF
CDR3 DNA: TGTGCCAGCAGCTCTATAGGGTGGAACGAAAGACTGTTTTTT

clone size: .
J gene: TRBJ2-5
D gene: .
V gene: TRBV29-1
CDR3 protein: CSVEGGSGQYF
CDR3 DNA: TGCAGCGTTGAGGGGGGATCAGGCCAGTACTTC

clone size: few
J gene: TRBJ2-3
D gene: TRBD2
V gene: TRBV5-1
CDR3 protein: CASSPGTSGGYFTDTQYF
CDR3 DNA: TGCGCCAGCAGCCCCGGGACTAGCGGAGGGTACTTCACAGATACGCAGTATTTT

clone size: .
J gene: TRBJ2-7
D gene: .
V gene: TRBV9
CDR3 protein: CASSPGGQMAYEQYF
CDR3 DNA: TGTGCCAGCAGCCCCGGAGGGCAAATGGCCTACGAGCAGTACTTC

clone size: .
J gene: TRBJ2-5
D gene: .
V gene: TRBV4-2
CDR3 protein: CASSQTHGAAETQYF
CDR3 DNA: TGTGCCAGCAGCCAAACCCACGGGGCAGCGGAGACCCAGTACTTC

clone size: .
J gene: TRBJ2-7
D gene: .
V gene: TRBV5-1
CDR3 protein: CASSLDSAGLEQYF
CDR3 DNA: TGCGCCAGCAGCTTGGATTCTGCAGGCCTCGAGCAGTACTTC

clone size: few
J gene: TRBJ1-2
D gene: .
V gene: TRBV7-2
CDR3 protein: CASSLEENYGYTF
CDR3 DNA: TGTGCCAGCAGCCTTGAGGAGAACTATGGCTACACCTTC

clone size: few
J gene: TRBJ1-2
D gene: TRBD1
V gene: TRBV12-3/TRBV12-4
CDR3 protein: CASTHRDSNGYTF
CDR3 DNA: TGTGCCAGCACCCACCGGGACAGCAATGGCTACACCTTC

clone size: few
J gene: TRBJ2-4
D gene: TRBD2
V gene: TRBV20-1
CDR3 protein: CSAPTSGRGGKNIQYF
CDR3 DNA: TGCAGTGCTCCCACTAGCGGGAGAGGAGGCAAAAACATTCAGTACTTC

clone size: .
J gene: TRBJ2-1
D gene: TRBD1
V gene: TRBV7-2
CDR3 protein: CASSLPTGAGYNEQFF
CDR3 DNA: TGTGCCAGCAGCTTGCCGACAGGGGCGGGCTACAATGAGCAGTTCTTC

clone size: .
J gene: TRBJ2-7
D gene: .
V gene: TRBV28
CDR3 protein: CASNFPGERYEQYF
CDR3 DNA: TGTGCCAGCAATTTCCCGGGGGAGCGGTACGAGCAGTACTTC

clone size: few
J gene: TRBJ1-5
D gene: .
V gene: TRBV6-6
CDR3 protein: CASSFVGAGNQPQHF
CDR3 DNA: TGTGCCAGCAGTTTTGTGGGCGCGGGCAATCAGCCCCAGCATTTT

clone size: few
J gene: TRBJ2-7
D gene: .
V gene: TRBV28
CDR3 protein: CASSDTGTHYEQYF
CDR3 DNA: TGTGCCAGCAGTGATACAGGGACCCACTACGAGCAGTACTTC

clone size: .
J gene: TRBJ2-5
D gene: .
V gene: TRBV2
CDR3 protein: CASSDKQQSGTQYF
CDR3 DNA: TGTGCCAGCAGTGATAAGCAACAATCCGGGACCCAGTACTTC

clone size: few
J gene: TRBJ2-1
D gene: TRBD2
V gene: TRBV7-2
CDR3 protein: CASEFTSGYNEQFF
CDR3 DNA: TGTGCCAGCGAATTTACTAGCGGCTACAATGAGCAGTTCTTC

clone size: .
J gene: TRBJ2-2
D gene: TRBD2
V gene: TRBV10-3
CDR3 protein: CAISGGTSQTGELFF
CDR3 DNA: TGTGCCATCAGTGGAGGGACTAGCCAAACCGGGGAGCTGTTTTTT

clone size: many
J gene: TRBJ2-7
D gene: TRBD1
V gene: TRBV28
CDR3 protein: CASRGQGDYEQYF
CDR3 DNA: TGTGCCAGCAGGGGACAGGGGGACTACGAGCAGTACTTC

clone size: few
J gene: TRBJ1-5
D gene: TRBD1
V gene: TRBV6-2/TRBV6-3
CDR3 protein: CASSLTGGGQPQHF
CDR3 DNA: TGTGCCAGCAGCCTAACAGGGGGAGGACAGCCCCAGCATTTT

clone size: few
J gene: TRBJ2-1
D gene: .
V gene: TRBV6-2/TRBV6-3
CDR3 protein: CASRKWVQYSEQFF
CDR3 DNA: TGTGCCAGCCGAAAATGGGTACAGTACAGTGAGCAGTTCTTC

clone size: .
J gene: TRBJ2-1
D gene: TRBD2
V gene: TRBV7-9
CDR3 protein: CASSLGSPAGRDEQFF
CDR3 DNA: TGTGCCAGCAGCTTGGGGAGTCCAGCGGGGAGGGATGAGCAGTTCTTC

clone size: few
J gene: TRBJ2-7
D gene: .
V gene: TRBV20-1
CDR3 protein: CSAVGGGINYEQYF
CDR3 DNA: TGCAGTGCGGTGGGTGGCGGGATTAACTACGAGCAGTACTTC

clone size: few
J gene: TRBJ2-3
D gene: .
V gene: TRBV7-2
CDR3 protein: CASSFVPGDTQYF
CDR3 DNA: TGTGCCAGCAGCTTTGTTCCAGGAGATACGCAGTATTTT

clone size: many
J gene: TRBJ2-5
D gene: .
V gene: TRBV29-1
CDR3 protein: CSVGQLQETQYF
CDR3 DNA: TGCAGCGTTGGACAGCTCCAAGAGACCCAGTACTTC

clone size: few
J gene: TRBJ2-1
D gene: .
V gene: TRBV27
CDR3 protein: CASRGGWNVNERFF
CDR3 DNA: TGTGCCAGCAGGGGGGGTTGGAATGTCAATGAGCGGTTCTTC

clone size: .
J gene: TRBJ2-1
D gene: TRBD2
V gene: TRBV18
CDR3 protein: CASSPPASGMGNEQFF
CDR3 DNA: TGTGCCAGCTCACCACCGGCTAGCGGGATGGGCAATGAGCAGTTCTTC

clone size: few
J gene: TRBJ1-5
D gene: .
V gene: TRBV20-1
CDR3 protein: CSARGFVMRDSFQPQHF
CDR3 DNA: TGCAGTGCTAGAGGATTTGTGATGAGGGACTCTTTTCAGCCCCAGCATTTT

clone size: .
J gene: TRBJ2-7
D gene: TRBD1
V gene: TRBV28
CDR3 protein: CASRRQGDYEQYF
CDR3 DNA: TGTGCCAGCAGAAGGCAGGGGGACTACGAGCAGTACTTC

clone size: few
J gene: TRBJ2-2
D gene: .
V gene: TRBV18
CDR3 protein: CASSPSGDTGELFF
CDR3 DNA: TGTGCCAGCTCACCAAGTGGGGACACCGGGGAGCTGTTTTTT